This T cell receptor (beta chain) comes out of a study of Graves' ophthalmopathy and Graves' hyperthyroidism (dated 2018 in TCRdb). Describing the broader study: Peripheral blood was collected before any treatment was given, at the time of initial diagnosis. To tell Graves' ophthalmopathy apart from Graves' hyperthyroidism, and to predict which patients would progress to ophthalmopathy, the study relied on TCR beta repertoire signatures. In total, some 130 blood samples were TCR-sequenced: approximately 42 ophthalmopathy, some 80 hyperthyroidism and some 17 hyperthyroidism-to-ophthalmopathy patients. To explore V-J signatures distinguishing ophthalmopathy from hyperthyroidism, a discovery set of about a hundred patients (roughly 45 ophthalmopathy, roughly 55 stable hyperthyroidism) was enrolled. For independent validation, a separate cohort was made up of some 19 hyperthyroidism patients plus 17 patients who later progressed from hyperthyroidism to ophthalmopathy. In five or six hyperthyroidism patients, T-cell repertoires of thyroid tissue and blood were compared. Following sampling, methimazole starting at 30 mg daily was administered to hyperthyroidism patients, and high-dose intravenous methylprednisolone was administered to ophthalmopathy patients.

For repertoire sequencing, TCR beta CDR3 regions were amplified from RNA transcripts. A first-round RT-PCR used HTBI primers with the Qiagen OneStep RT-PCR kit, followed by a second-round multiplex PCR, size selection and purification. The libraries underwent paired-end sequencing with 100 bp reads on an Illumina HiSeq2000. In the original analysis: Reads were processed with SOAPnuke, discarding reads with adapters, uncalled bases, mean Phred below 15, or no exact constant-primer or identifier match. COPE v1.2.5 was used to merge high-quality paired reads. Clonotypes were defined as unique nucleotide sequences and were aligned to IMGT TRB V, D and J references using MiTCR v1.1. The analysis was limited to V-J combinations with a frequency above 0.0001, which together covered over 99% of the repertoires. For each V-J combination, a TCR clonal expansion and chaos score was defined as the ratio of F50 clonal expansion to chaos observed in the TCRdist matrix. Welch's t-statistics and random forest were used to reduce features to about a dozen V-J combinations, which were fed into a naive Bayes classifier. The Morisita-Horn index was used to measure how similar the thyroid and blood repertoires were. TCRdb reanalyzed the raw reads on its own, using fastp at Q25 for trimming and MiXCR for clone calling, and kept in-frame beta chains. Each entry is one CDR3 protein sequence, shown with its most common DNA and genes. For this entry, the V and J calls and clone size follow TCRdb and not the study's own pipeline. The sample includes under 350,000 distinct CDR3 sequences, with about a sixth observed a single time. The ten largest account for around an eighth of the sample.

Ophthalmopathy patients were characterized by moderately to severely active disease, a Clinical Activity Score of at least 3, a NOSPECS grade of at least 4, and a disease duration under 3 months. Patients with other autoimmune diseases, uncontrolled infections, pregnancy or lactation were excluded. Clinical symptoms, serum thyroxine, TRAb, thyroid ultrasound and orbital computed tomography were used for diagnosis. PBMCs were isolated from more than 8 ml of fresh peripheral blood by Ficoll-Paque density gradient centrifugation. Trizol reagent was used to extract the total RNA, and its quality was then checked on an Agilent 2100 Bioanalyzer. General conclusions and limits of the study: In validation, the model predicted ophthalmopathy progression with 70.59% sensitivity and approximately 78% specificity; more than ten predicted patients were CT-confirmed with GO in a median of 6.5 months. Most expanded thyroid clonotypes with frequency above 0.001 were also detected in blood, suggesting blood repertoires may reflect the thyroid immune response. In cross-validation, the 13-signature model distinguished ophthalmopathy from stable hyperthyroidism with 87.88% sensitivity and around 83% specificity, while in the test set the corresponding values were roughly 80% and 75%. No statistical method was used to set the sample size in advance, and the investigators knew which group each participant was assigned to.

Many counts were recorded for this clonotype. Its antigen is unknown. Qualities for individual bases were not recorded, and no much larger clone is one base off. The CDR3 contains 13 residues, cysteine and phenylalanine counted. Left in the record is the CDR3 DNA by itself, 39 bases read in frame from the first base. Unmatched junction bases come to 3, with V trimmed by 6 bases and J by 4 bases. In the germline V gene, CDR1 corresponds to MNHEY and CDR2 to SVGAGI. This clonotype was sampled from an adult man with Graves' ophthalmopathy. Sample: peripheral blood. Rearrangement joined TRBV6-5 to TRBJ1-1; 9 middle bases align to TRBD1. The CDR3 loop reads CASSPDRGTEAFF. The DNA reads as follows: TGTGCCAGCAGCCCGGACAGGGGCACTGAAGCTTTCTTT.